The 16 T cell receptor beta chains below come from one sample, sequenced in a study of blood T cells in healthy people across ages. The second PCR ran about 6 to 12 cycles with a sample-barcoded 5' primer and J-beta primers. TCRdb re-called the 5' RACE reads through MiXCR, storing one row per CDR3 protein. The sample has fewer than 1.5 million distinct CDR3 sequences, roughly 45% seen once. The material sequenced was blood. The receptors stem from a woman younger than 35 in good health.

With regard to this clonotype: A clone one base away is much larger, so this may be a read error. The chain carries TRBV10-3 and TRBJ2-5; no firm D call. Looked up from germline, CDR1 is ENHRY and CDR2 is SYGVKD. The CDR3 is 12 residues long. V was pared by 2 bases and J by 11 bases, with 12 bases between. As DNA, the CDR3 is TGTGCCATCAGTGAGGGATACAATGAGCAGTACTTC. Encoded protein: CAISEGYNEQYF.

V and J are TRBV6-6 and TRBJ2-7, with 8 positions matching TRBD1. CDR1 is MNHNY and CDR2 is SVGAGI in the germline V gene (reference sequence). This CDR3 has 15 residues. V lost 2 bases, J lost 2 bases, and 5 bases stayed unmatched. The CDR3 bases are TGTGCCAGCAGTTACCCAGGGGGCTCGCCCTACGAGCAGTACTTC. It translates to CASSYPGGSPYEQYF.

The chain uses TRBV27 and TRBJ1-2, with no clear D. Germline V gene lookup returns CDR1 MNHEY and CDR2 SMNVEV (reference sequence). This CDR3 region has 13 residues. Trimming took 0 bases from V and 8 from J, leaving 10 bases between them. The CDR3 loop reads CASSLSSGVGYTF. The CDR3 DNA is TGTGCCAGCAGTTTATCGTCCGGGGTGGGCTACACCTTC.

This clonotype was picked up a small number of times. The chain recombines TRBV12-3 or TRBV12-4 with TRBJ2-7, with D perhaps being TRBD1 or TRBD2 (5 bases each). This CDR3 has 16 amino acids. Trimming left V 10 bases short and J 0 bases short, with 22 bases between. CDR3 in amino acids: CATEGPGRASSYEQYF. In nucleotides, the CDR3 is TGTGCCACCGAGGGCCCGGGCAGGGCAAGCTCCTACGAGCAGTACTTC.

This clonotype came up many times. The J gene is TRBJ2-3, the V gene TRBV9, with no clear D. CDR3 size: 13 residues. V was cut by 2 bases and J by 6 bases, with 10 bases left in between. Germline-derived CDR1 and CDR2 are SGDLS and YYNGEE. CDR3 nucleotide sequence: TGTGCCAGCAGCGTGGCTCCTCCCGATACGCAGTATTTT. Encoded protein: CASSVAPPDTQYF.

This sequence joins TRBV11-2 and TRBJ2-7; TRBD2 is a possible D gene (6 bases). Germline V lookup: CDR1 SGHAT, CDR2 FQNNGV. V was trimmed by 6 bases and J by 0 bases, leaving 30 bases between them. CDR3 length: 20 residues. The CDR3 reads CASRLSYTSSGVKDSYEQYF. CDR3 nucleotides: TGTGCCAGCAGATTATCGTACACGTCATCGGGAGTAAAAGACTCCTACGAGCAGTACTTC. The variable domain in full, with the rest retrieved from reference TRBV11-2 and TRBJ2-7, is EAGVAQSPRYKIIEKRQSVAFWCNPISGHATLYWYQQILGQGPKLLIQFQNNGVVDDSQLPKDRFSAERLKGVDSTLKIQPAKLEDSAVYLCASRLSYTSSGVKDSYEQYFGPGTRLTVT.

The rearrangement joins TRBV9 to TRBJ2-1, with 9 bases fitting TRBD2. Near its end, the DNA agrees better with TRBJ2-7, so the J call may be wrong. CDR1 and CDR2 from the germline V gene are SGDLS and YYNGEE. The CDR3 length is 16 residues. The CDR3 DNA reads TGTGCCAGCAGCTCTAAGGGACTAGCTGATTACAATGAGCAGTACTTC. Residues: CASSSKGLADYNEQYF.

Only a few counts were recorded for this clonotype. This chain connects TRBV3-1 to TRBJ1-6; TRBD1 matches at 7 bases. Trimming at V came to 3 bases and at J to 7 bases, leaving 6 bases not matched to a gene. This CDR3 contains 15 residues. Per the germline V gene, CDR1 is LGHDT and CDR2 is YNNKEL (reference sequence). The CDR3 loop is CASSQEGTVNSPLHF. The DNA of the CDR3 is TGTGCCAGCAGCCAGGAAGGGACAGTAAATTCACCCCTCCACTTT.

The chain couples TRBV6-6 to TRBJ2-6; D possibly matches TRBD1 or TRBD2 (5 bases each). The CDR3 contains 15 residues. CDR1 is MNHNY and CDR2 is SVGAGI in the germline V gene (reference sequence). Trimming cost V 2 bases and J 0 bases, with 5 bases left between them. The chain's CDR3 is CASSYGTSGANVLTF. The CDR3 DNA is TGTGCCAGCAGTTACGGGACCTCTGGGGCCAACGTCCTGACTTTC.

CDR3 in amino acids: CASSPPGLADSTDTQYF. Written as DNA, the CDR3 is TGCGCCAGCAGCCCCCCAGGGCTAGCGGATAGCACAGATACGCAGTATTTT. V is TRBV5-1 and J is TRBJ2-3; 7 bases map to TRBD2. Germline V lookup: CDR1 SGHRS, CDR2 YFSETQ. Germline trimming cut 4 bases from V and 0 bases from J; bases unmatched to any gene: 11. The CDR3 is 17 amino acids.

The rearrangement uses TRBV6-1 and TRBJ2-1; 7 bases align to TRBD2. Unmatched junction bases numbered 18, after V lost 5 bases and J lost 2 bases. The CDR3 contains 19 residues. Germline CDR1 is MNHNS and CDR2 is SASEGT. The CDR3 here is CASSPDSAGASRAYNEQFF. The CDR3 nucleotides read TGTGCCAGCAGTCCCGACTCTGCGGGAGCTTCTCGTGCCTACAATGAGCAGTTCTTC.

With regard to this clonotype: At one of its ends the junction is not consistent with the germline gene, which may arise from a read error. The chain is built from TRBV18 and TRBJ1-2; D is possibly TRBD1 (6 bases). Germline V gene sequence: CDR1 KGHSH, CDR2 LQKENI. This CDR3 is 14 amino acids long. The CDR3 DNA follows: TGTGCCAGCTCATCACCAGGGGCGACCTATGGCTACACCTTC. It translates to CASSSPGATYGYTF.

In DNA, the CDR3 is TGTGCCAGCAGCCGACACAAGCACCATCAGCCCCAGCATTTT. Its translation: CASSRHKHHQPQHF. The chain couples TRBV14 to TRBJ1-5; D remains unclear. This CDR3 is 14 amino acids long. Germline CDR1 SGHDN, CDR2 FVKESK. The V and J ends lost 4 bases and 5 bases respectively, with 12 bases between them. Full variable domain (rest looked up from reference TRBV14 and TRBJ1-5): EAGVTQFPSHSVIEKGQTVTLRCDPISGHDNLYWYRRVMGKEIKFLLHFVKESKQDESGMPNNRFLAERTGGTYSTLKVQPAELEDSGVYFCASSRHKHHQPQHFGDGTRLSIL.

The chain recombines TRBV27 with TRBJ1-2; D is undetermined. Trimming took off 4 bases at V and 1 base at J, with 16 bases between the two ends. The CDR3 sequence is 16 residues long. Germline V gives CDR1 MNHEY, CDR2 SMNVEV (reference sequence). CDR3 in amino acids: CASSWSMASFNYGYTF. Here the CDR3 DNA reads TGTGCCAGCAGTTGGTCGATGGCGAGTTTTAACTATGGCTACACCTTC.

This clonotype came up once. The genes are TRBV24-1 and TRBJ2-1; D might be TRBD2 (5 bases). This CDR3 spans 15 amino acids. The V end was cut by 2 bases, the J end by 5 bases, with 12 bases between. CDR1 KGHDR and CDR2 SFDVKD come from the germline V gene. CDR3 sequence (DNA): TGTGCCACCAGTGATTCCACGCGGGCCCACAATGAGCAGTTCTTC. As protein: CATSDSTRAHNEQFF.

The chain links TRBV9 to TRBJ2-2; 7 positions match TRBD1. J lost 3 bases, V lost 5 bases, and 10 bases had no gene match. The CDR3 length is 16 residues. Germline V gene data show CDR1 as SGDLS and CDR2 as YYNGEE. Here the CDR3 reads CASSHRGGADTGELFF. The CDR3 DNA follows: TGTGCCAGCAGTCATCGAGGGGGCGCGGACACCGGGGAGCTGTTTTTT. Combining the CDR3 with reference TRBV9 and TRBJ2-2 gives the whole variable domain DSGVTQTPKHLITATGQRVTLRCSPRSGDLSVYWYQQSLDQGLQFLIQYYNGEERAKGNILERFSAQQFPDLHSELNLSSLELGDSALYFCASSHRGGADTGELFFGEGSRLTVL.